The rows below give T cell receptor beta chains drawn from one sample of a study of blood T cell repertoires in COVID-19. Measured with immunoSEQ multiplex PCR; TCRdb has only the in-frame clones, and not every one. The sample yields hundreds of thousands of clones, about 90% seen once. Specimen: peripheral blood. Receptors originate from a woman aged 70-85 years with COVID-19, enrolled during active disease. CDR3s include the opening cysteine and the closing phenylalanine or tryptophan. The D gene is left open where the match is weak. The size entry is marked missing in some rows and otherwise reads once, few, many or a size class.

j_gene,abundance,v_gene,d_gene,CDR3nt,CDR3aa
TRBJ1-1,.,TRBV28,TRBD1,TGTGCCAGCAGTTTGGAACAGGGGATCGTTGGTGGCACTGAAGCTTTCTTT,CASSLEQGIVGGTEAFF
TRBJ1-1,.,TRBV18,.,TGTGCCAGCTCACCACGGAATCAAGGGGCTGGAACTGAAGCTTTCTTT,CASSPRNQGAGTEAFF
TRBJ2-3,.,TRBV9,TRBD2,TGTGCCAGCAGCGCAAGCGGGGGGGTGTCAGATACGCAGTATTTT,CASSASGGVSDTQYF
TRBJ1-5,few,TRBV27,TRBD1,TGTGCCCTACAATCGGGACAGGGGAGCAATCAGCCCCAGCATTTT,CALQSGQGSNQPQHF
TRBJ1-6,.,TRBV5-6,TRBD1,TGTGCCAGCAGCTACCCCTCCGGGACAGGGAATTCACCCCTCCACTTT,CASSYPSGTGNSPLHF
TRBJ1-2,.,TRBV7-2,TRBD1,TGTGCCAGCAGCGTGGACAGGCTCTATGGCTACACCTTC,CASSVDRLYGYTF
TRBJ1-5,.,TRBV10-1,.,TGCGCCAGCAGTGAGCACAATCAGCCCCAGCATTTT,CASSEHNQPQHF
TRBJ1-2,.,TRBV6-5,.,TGTGCCAGCAGCAAGGACAGCGAAAGGGCTTCAGGCTACACCTTC,CASSKDSERASGYTF
TRBJ1-1,.,TRBV5-1,TRBD1,TGCGCCAGCAGCCAGGGACAGGGTCTCACTGAAGCTTTCTTT,CASSQGQGLTEAFF
TRBJ1-1,.,TRBV5-1,.,TGCGCCAGCAGCTTGGATAGGGCAGGGTTGAACACTGAAGCTTTCTTT,CASSLDRAGLNTEAFF
TRBJ1-5,.,TRBV7-2,.,TGTGCCAGCAGCTTAGCGCCCGGGGATCAGCCCCAGCATTTT,CASSLAPGDQPQHF
TRBJ1-2,.,TRBV7-9,.,TGTGCCAGCAGCGCCGCCGGGACATTAGAGGGCTACACCTTC,CASSAAGTLEGYTF
TRBJ2-2,.,TRBV4-3,.,TGCGCCAGCAGCCAAGGGGGCGGCAGGGAGGATTCCGGGGAGCTGTTTTTT,CASSQGGGREDSGELFF
TRBJ1-1,.,TRBV5-1,.,TGCGCCAGCAGCTTGGCCTTAACAGGCGCCAACACTGAAGCTTTCTTT,CASSLALTGANTEAFF
TRBJ2-7,.,TRBV7-9,.,TGTGCCAGCAGCTTAGGTGAGAACCCTTACGAGCAGTACTTC,CASSLGENPYEQYF
TRBJ1-1,.,TRBV4-1,.,TGCGCCAGCAGCCATCCCGTCCCCCGGACAATGAACACTGAAGCTTTCTTT,CASSHPVPRTMNTEAFF
TRBJ1-2,.,TRBV11-2,TRBD1,TGTGCCAGCAGCCTCGGACAGGAGAACTATGGCTACACCTTC,CASSLGQENYGYTF